This TCR beta chain emerged from a study of cytomegalovirus exposure and HLA in healthy donors. As concerns this clone: The antigen remains unidentified.

Study results and caveats: Most TCR sequences were uncommon, yet certain public TCRs appeared in many donors. The investigators catalogued 164 TCR beta chains as cytomegalovirus-associated. In vitro, three CMV-associated chains proved specific for CMV antigens.

The V end was cut by 4 bases, the J end by 1 base, with 19 bases between. Per the germline V gene, CDR1 is SQVTM and CDR2 is ANQGSEA. The CDR3 extends over 16 amino acids. Sequencing was performed with immunoSEQ multiplex PCR; in TCRdb, only in-frame clones are kept and a portion is missing. Of some 130,000 clones listed, approximately 84% were seen once; the top ten hold roughly 30%. The donors belonged to the roughly 110-subject validation cohort, separate from the approximately 670-subject first cohort. The specimen sequenced was PBMCs. The chain links TRBV29-1 to TRBJ1-2; TRBD1 might be the D (6 bases). This TCR was sampled from a man aged 25-45 years in good health and CMV-seropositive. CDR3 DNA: TGCAGCGTTGGGGGGCCGTGGAGGAACTTTAACTATGGCTACACCTTC. Translation gives CSVGGPWRNFNYGYTF.